This T cell receptor (beta chain) was found in a study of post-analysis software for immune sequencing data (dated by TCRdb to 2013 to 2016). General notes on the study: The recorded disease courses included relapsing-remitting, secondary progressive and progressive-relapsing multiple sclerosis, and some patients had no subtype annotation. The patient repertoires were set against roughly eleven previously published healthy control repertoires from donors whose ages ranged from about 6 to 25 years. A subset of samples was prepared in parallel using single-end sample barcoding, then pooled and co-amplified after Illumina adapter ligation. Summary of the overall study and its limitations: Multiple sclerosis patients had significantly lower normalized Chao1 diversity than controls, a result that suggests substantial peripheral T-cell clonal expansion. The multiple sclerosis patient group was slightly younger than the control group. When samples were clustered directly using the F measure, samples prepared in the same batch co-clustered strongly, which prompted a batch-effect correction. Roughly 5 TRBV segments, including TRBV5-6, TRBV5-1 and TRBV20-1, were significantly more frequent in patients than controls.

TCR beta repertoires were profiled from peripheral blood of approximately 13 young patients with multiple sclerosis to demonstrate the VDJtools post-analysis software. Multiple sclerosis patients were children and adolescents aged about 6 to 15 years. Trimmed from V: 1 base; trimmed from J: 2 bases; junction bases lacking a gene match: 7. The CDR3 starts with the cysteine, ends with the phenylalanine, and has 18 residues. Only the CDR3 part of the read is kept: 54 bases, read in frame from the first base. From the germline V gene (reference sequence), CDR1 is LNHNV and CDR2 is YYDKDF. The library was produced with PCR. The sequencing machine was an Illumina HiSeq 2500. To reduce PCR and sequencing biases, unique molecular identifiers were incorporated into the TCR beta cDNA libraries. Every 1 to 10 million input T cells yielded roughly 0.5 million cDNA molecules, meaning each molecule approximated one T cell. The same protocol used for the earlier healthy control dataset was applied to prepare and sequence the patient libraries. Within a given batch, samples were prepared together, multiplexed and sequenced on the same HiSeq lane. The authors' analysis ran thus. MIGEC was used to process the raw barcoded reads, and molecular identifier groups with only a single read were discarded before consensus assembly and CDR3 extraction. Clonotype tables were post-analysed with VDJtools, normalizing diversity by down-sampling all datasets to the smallest sample size. Repertoire overlap clustering matched CDR3 amino acid but not nucleotide sequences to correct batch-related cross-sample contamination. TCRdb handled the public reads itself, with Q25 trimming in fastp and clone calling in MiXCR, and kept productive beta chains. Rows are combined by CDR3 protein, so each entry shows the most common genes and DNA. TCRdb's processing, not the authors' own work, is the source of the V and J calls. This sample comprises 750,000 to 900,000 distinct CDR3 sequences, 46% of them detected only once. The ten largest clones add up to roughly 4.9% of the sample.

Comment on this clonotype: The antigen it recognizes is unknown. No clone much larger than this one lies a single base away; base qualities are absent.

Rearrangement joined TRBV15 to TRBJ2-1, and TRBD1 matches 11 of the central bases. The sequenced sample was blood. This TCR came from a girl between 5 and 17 years old with multiple sclerosis. The CDR3 in this case is CATSRARTGGYTYNEQFF. The nucleotide sequence reads as follows: TGTGCCACCAGCAGAGCACGGACAGGGGGCTACACCTACAATGAGCAGTTCTTC. The entire variable domain, with the stretches around the CDR3 drawn from the reference TRBV15 and TRBJ2-1 proteins, is DAMVIQNPRYQVTQFGKPVTLSCSQTLNHNVMYWYQQKSSQAPKLLFHYYDKDFNNEADTPDNFQSRRPNTSFCFLDIRSPGLGDTAMYLCATSRARTGGYTYNEQFFGPGTRLTVL.